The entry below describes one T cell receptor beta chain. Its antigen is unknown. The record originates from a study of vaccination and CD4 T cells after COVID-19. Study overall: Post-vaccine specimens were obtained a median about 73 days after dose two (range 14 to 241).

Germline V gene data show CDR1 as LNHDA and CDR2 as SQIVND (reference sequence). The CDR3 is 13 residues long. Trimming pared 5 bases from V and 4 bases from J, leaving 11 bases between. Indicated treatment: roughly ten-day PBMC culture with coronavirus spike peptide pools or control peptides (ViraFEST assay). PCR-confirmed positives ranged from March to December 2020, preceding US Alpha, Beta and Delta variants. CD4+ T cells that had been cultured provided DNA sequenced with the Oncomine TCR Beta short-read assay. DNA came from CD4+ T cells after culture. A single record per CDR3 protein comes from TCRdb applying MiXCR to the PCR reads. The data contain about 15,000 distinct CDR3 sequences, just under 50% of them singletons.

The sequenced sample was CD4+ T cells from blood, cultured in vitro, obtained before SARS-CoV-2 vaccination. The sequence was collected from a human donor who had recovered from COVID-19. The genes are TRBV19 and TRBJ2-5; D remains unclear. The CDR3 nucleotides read TGTGCCAGTAGTTACGTTGGCGGAGAGACCCAGTACTTC. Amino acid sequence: CASSYVGGETQYF.